What follows are 3 T cell receptor beta chains derived from one specimen sequenced in a study of CD4 T cells in relation to SARS-CoV-2 and coronaviruses. Sequencing was performed with immunoSEQ multiplex PCR; in TCRdb, only in-frame clones are kept and a portion is missing. The sample lists fewer than 25,000 clones; more than 75% were seen once. These receptors' targets are unknown. Before the COVID-19 pandemic, during about 2011-2019, CD4+ T cells were taken from unexposed donors. CD4+ T cells were isolated from the cells after 10 days of culture. The material sequenced was CD4+ T cells from PBMCs, cultured in vitro. All receptors come from a human donor in good health.

This rearrangement joins TRBV7-3 to TRBJ2-1; a weak D match, TRBD2 (7 bases). This CDR3 has 17 residues. V was trimmed by 4 bases and J by 7 bases, leaving 23 bases between them. The germline gives CDR1 SGHTA, CDR2 FQGTGA. This CDR3 is CASSSTGGGQIENEQFF. The CDR3 DNA reads as TGTGCCAGCAGCTCAACTGGGGGGGGACAAATTGAGAATGAGCAGTTCTTC.

V gene TRBV3-1 (or the pseudogene TRBV3-2) combines with J gene TRBJ1-4; no clear D gene. Per germline, CDR1 LGHDT and CDR2 YNNKEL (reference sequence). This CDR3 region has 14 residues. Trimming pared 0 bases from V and 4 bases from J, leaving 6 bases between. The CDR3 bases are TGTGCCAGCAGCCAAGAACCGCTTAATGAAAAACTGTTTTTT. Protein product: CASSQEPLNEKLFF.

V usage is TRBV5-1 and J usage is TRBJ1-1; weak D call: TRBD1 (5 bases). Germline CDR1 is SGHRS and CDR2 is YFSETQ. This CDR3 has 14 residues. The ends were cut back, 3 bases at V and 0 bases at J, with 9 bases in the middle. The chain's CDR3 is CASSSRDLNTEAFF. DNA for the CDR3: TGCGCCAGCAGCTCCAGGGATTTGAACACTGAAGCTTTCTTT.